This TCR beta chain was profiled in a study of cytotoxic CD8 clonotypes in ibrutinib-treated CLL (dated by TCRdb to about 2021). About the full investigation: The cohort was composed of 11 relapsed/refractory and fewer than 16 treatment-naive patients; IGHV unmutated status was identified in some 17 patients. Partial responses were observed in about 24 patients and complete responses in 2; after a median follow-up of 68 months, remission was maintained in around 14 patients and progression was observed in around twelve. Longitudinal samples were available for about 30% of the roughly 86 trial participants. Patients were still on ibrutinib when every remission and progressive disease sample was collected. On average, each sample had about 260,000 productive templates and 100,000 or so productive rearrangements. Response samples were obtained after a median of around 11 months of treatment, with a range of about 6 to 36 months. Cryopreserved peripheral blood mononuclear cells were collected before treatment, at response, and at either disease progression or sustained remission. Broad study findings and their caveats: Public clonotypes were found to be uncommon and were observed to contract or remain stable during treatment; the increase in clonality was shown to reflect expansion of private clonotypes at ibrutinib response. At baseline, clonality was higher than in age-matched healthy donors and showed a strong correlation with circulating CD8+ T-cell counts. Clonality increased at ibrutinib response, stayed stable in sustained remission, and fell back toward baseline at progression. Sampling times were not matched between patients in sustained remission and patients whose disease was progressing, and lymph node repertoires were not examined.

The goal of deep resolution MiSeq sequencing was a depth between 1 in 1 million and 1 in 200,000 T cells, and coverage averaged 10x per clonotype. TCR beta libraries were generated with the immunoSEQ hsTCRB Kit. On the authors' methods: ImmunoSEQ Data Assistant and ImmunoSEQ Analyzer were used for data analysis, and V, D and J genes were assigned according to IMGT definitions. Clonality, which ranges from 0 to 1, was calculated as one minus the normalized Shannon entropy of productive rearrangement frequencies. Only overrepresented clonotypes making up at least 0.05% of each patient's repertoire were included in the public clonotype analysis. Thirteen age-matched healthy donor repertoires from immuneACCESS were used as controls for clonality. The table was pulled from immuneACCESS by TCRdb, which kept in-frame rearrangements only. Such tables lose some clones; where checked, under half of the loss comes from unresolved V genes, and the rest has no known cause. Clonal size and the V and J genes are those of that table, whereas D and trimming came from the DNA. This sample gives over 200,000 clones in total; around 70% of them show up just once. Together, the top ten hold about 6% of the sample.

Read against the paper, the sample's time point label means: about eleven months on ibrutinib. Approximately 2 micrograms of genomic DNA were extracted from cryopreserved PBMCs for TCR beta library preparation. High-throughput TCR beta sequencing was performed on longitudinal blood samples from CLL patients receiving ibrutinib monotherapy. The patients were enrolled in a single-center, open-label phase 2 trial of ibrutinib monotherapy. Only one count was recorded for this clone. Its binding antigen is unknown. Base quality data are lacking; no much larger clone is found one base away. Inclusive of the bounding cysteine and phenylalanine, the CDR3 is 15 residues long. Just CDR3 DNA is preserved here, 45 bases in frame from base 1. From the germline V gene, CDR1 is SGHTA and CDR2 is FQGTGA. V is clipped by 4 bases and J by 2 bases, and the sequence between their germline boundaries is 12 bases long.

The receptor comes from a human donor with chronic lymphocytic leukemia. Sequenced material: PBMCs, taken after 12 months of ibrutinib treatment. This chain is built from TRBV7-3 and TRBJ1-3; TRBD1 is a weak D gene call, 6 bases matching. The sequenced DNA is TGTGCCAGCAGCTCCAGGGGATCTCCTGGAAACACCATATATTTT. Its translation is CASSSRGSPGNTIYF.